This TCR beta chain appears in the sequencing data of a study of blood T cell repertoires in COVID-19. Study-wide context: Collection of acute and convalescent COVID-19 samples took place in the United States, Italy and Spain. T cells, B-cell-depleted T cells, or PBMCs supplied cDNA or gDNA.

Germline-derived CDR1 and CDR2 are SGHDT and YYEEEE. The CDR3 is made up of 14 amino acids. V was clipped by 4 bases and J by 5 bases, with 15 bases between them. The authors' processing: From reference gene primer amplification, estimates of nucleated cell counts were derived. This table comes from immunoSEQ multiplex PCR, and its TCRdb copy is limited to in-frame clones, with some not included. V, J and clone size are those of that table, while D and trimming were read from the DNA. The sample shows 180,000 or so clones, 88% of them seen only once. The sequenced sample consisted of peripheral blood. The clonotype was recovered from a young man with active or convalescent COVID-19. The chain couples TRBV5-6 to TRBJ2-5; the D gene is possibly TRBD2 (5 bases). The CDR3 coding sequence is TGTGCCAGCAGCCGGGGTCTAGGTTGGGAGACCCAGTACTTC. It specifies CASSRGLGWETQYF.